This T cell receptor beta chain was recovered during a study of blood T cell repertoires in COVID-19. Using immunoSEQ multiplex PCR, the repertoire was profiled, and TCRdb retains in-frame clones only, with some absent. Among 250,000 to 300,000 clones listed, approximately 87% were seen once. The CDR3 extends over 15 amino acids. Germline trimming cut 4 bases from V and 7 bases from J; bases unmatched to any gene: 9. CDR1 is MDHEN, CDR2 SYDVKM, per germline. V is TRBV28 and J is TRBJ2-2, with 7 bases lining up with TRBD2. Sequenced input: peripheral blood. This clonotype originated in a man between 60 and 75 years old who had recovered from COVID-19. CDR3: CASSSGGTKDGELFF. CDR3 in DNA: TGTGCCAGCAGTTCCGGGGGGACTAAGGACGGGGAGCTGTTTTTT.